This T cell receptor (beta chain) derives from a study of blood T cells in healthy people across ages (dated by TCRdb to the mid-2010s). Regarding the complete study: In model experiments, roughly one uniquely barcoded TCR beta cDNA molecule per two T cells was captured by template switching. Using the same blood draw, the study looked at two additional independent replicas of 1 million unique cDNA reads for two donors, one aged 18 to 30 and the other aged 80 or older. Age-related changes in TCR beta repertoire diversity were measured in the study by deep sequencing normalized with unique cDNA molecular identifiers. Four age groups were formed from the donors: young (average about 15 years), middle-aged (roughly 38), aged (roughly 56) and long-lived (approximately 80). To avoid experimental bias, donors of different ages were distributed randomly across sequencing lanes. The investigation overall reported the following: There was a strong correlation between observed TCR beta diversity and the percentage of naive T cells measured by flow cytometry. Estimates of total diversity based on one million sequenced T cells were regarded as lower bounds and as underestimates. Compared with the aged group, more naive CD4+ T cells, fewer expanded clones and increased TCR diversity were shown by the long-lived group, suggesting age selection. Because profiling used bulk unsorted PBMCs, naive and antigen-experienced compartments could not be compared conclusively. Observed TCR beta diversity per million T cells fell roughly linearly with age, and a significant reduction was already apparent by age roughly 41. Donor CMV infection status was unknown, potentially confounding age-related changes in expanded clonotypes.

Unmatched junction bases come to 11, with V trimmed by 5 bases and J by 5 bases. The germline V gene encodes CDR1 SEHNR and CDR2 FQNEAQ (reference sequence). CDR3 length: 15 amino acids, cysteine to phenylalanine. Only the CDR3 portion is preserved as DNA: 45 bases, with reading frame beginning at the first base. Donors were a few dozen systemically healthy Caucasian individuals from Russia aged roughly 6 to 95 years. Approximately 9.7 milliliters of peripheral blood were drawn from each donor into EDTA-treated Vacutainer tubes. Ficoll-Paque density-gradient centrifugation was used to isolate PBMCs, with at least 6 million obtained per sample. Trizol reagent was used to extract total RNA from PBMCs, with at least 6 micrograms per sample. The percentages of naive CD45RAhigh/CD27high T cells were determined by flow cytometry on a PBMC aliquot from every donor. Libraries were made using 5' RACE. Sequencing instrument: Illumina HiSeq 2500. A second PCR of about 6 to 11 cycles was run with a J-beta primer mix and a sample-barcoded 5' primer. A template-switch 5' adaptor carrying 12 random nucleotides introduced a unique molecular identifier onto each TCR beta cDNA molecule. At least 3 million CDR3-containing paired-end reads were obtained from each sample. All of the RNA was converted into first-strand cDNA using the Mint cDNA synthesis kit, with a TRBC-specific oligonucleotide serving as the primer. All cDNA was treated with uracil-DNA glycosylase and then went through a first 18-cycle PCR with the universal primers M1SS and BC2_uni_R. The paper's data handling went like this. For normalization, 1 million high-quality reads were randomly selected from each sample, with every read carrying a distinct molecular identifier. Instead of being binned into consensus sequences, reads that shared molecular identifiers were thrown out. MiTCR, set to a Q25 quality threshold and the strictest error-elimination algorithm, was used for CDR3 identification, clonotype clustering and error correction. A nonparametric unseen species model with Euler transformation was used to estimate a lower bound on total TCR beta diversity. TCRdb reprocessing: public reads trimmed at Q25 with fastp, clones called with MiXCR, in-frame beta chains kept. Duplicate CDR3 protein sequences are folded into a single record with the most common DNA and genes. The V and J calls follow TCRdb's processing rather than the paper's. The sample records approximately 1,000,000 distinct CDR3 sequences, 40% to 55% of which are singletons. About 20% of the sample goes to the ten largest clones.

This clonotype was counted a few times. Its binding antigen is unknown. The record has no base qualities; no much larger clone is one base away. The TCR comes from a woman in her sixties or seventies in good health. The V and J segments used are TRBV7-9 and TRBJ1-2, and TRBD1 matches 7 of the central bases. The sample was blood. The nucleotides read TGTGCCAGCAGCCCCGGGACAGTACTGGGGTATGGCTACACCTTC. Its product reads: CASSPGTVLGYGYTF.